This entry lists 12 T cell receptor beta chains sequenced from one sample in a study of shared clonotypes between healthy human individuals. Method: immunoSEQ multiplex PCR; TCRdb's copy keeps in-frame clones and lacks some. The sample lists roughly 2.1 million clones, about 92% occurring once. Naive CD8 cells, CD45RO-negative and positively selected for CCR7, excluded terminally differentiated effector memory CD45RA+ cells. The source material was naive CD8+ T cells from PBMCs. These receptors were collected from a man between 18 and 35 years old in good health. Some clones in this sample may be carry-over from other donors' samples.

The chain couples TRBV5-4 to TRBJ2-5, with 13 positions matching TRBD2. The CDR3 length is 14 residues. V was pared by 4 bases and J by 4 bases, with 1 base of the junction left unmatched. CDR1 SGHNT and CDR2 YYREEE come from the germline V gene (reference sequence). CDR3 nucleotides: TGTGCCAGCAGCGGGACTAGCGGGATAGAGACCCAGTACTTC. Encoded protein: CASSGTSGIETQYF. The full variable domain, its missing parts supplied by reference TRBV5-4 and TRBJ2-5, is ETGVTQSPTHLIKTRGQQVTLRCSSQSGHNTVSWYQQALGQGPQFIFQYYREEENGRGNFPPRFSGLQFPNYSSELNVNALELDDSALYLCASSGTSGIETQYFGPGTRLLVL.

This sequence joins TRBV5-4 and TRBJ2-5; 10 nucleotides line up with TRBD2. This CDR3 is built from 16 residues. Losses at the gene ends were 4 bases for V and 2 bases for J; bases not matched to a gene: 8. CDR1 SGHNT and CDR2 YYREEE come from the germline V gene (reference sequence). CDR3 region: CASSPALAGLQETQYF. For the CDR3, the DNA is TGTGCCAGCAGCCCCGCACTAGCGGGACTACAAGAGACCCAGTACTTC.

The chain joins TRBV25-1 to TRBJ2-1; 7 nucleotides align to TRBD2. V gave up 6 bases and J gave up 7 bases; unmatched junction bases: 9. The germline CDR1 and CDR2 sequences are MGHDK and SYGVNS. This CDR3 spans 14 amino acids. The CDR3 loop reads CASSPPGGINEQFF. DNA of the CDR3: TGTGCCAGCAGCCCCCCGGGGGGTATTAATGAGCAGTTCTTC.

As to this clone: This sample includes further DNA sequences coding for the same CDR3. The chain is built from TRBV28 and TRBJ2-7; 8 positions match TRBD1. Trimming removed 5 bases from V and 4 bases from J; junction bases left unmatched: 4. The CDR3 has 13 residues. Germline CDR1 is MDHEN and CDR2 is SYDVKM. The chain's CDR3 is CASSPGQGYEQYF. The CDR3 DNA sequence: TGTGCCAGCAGTCCCGGACAGGGATACGAGCAGTACTTC.

The rearrangement links TRBV6-5 to TRBJ2-2, with D unclear. Between the trimmed V and J ends, which lost 2 bases and 6 bases, there was a span of 13 bases. CDR3 length: 15 residues. Germline V gives CDR1 MNHEY, CDR2 SVGAGI. CDR3: CASSYVIGWPGELFF. CDR3 sequence (DNA): TGTGCCAGCAGTTACGTTATCGGGTGGCCCGGGGAGCTGTTTTTT.

The chain has TRBV4-1 and TRBJ2-7; TRBD1 agrees at 10 bases. The V gene's germline CDR1 is MGHRA and CDR2 YSYEKL. There are 16 residues in the CDR3. Trimming removed 4 bases from V and 1 base from J; junction bases left unmatched: 7. CDR3 nucleotides: TGCGCCAGCAGCCCAAGGGACAGGGGCACTTCCTACGAGCAGTACTTC. It translates to CASSPRDRGTSYEQYF.

This clone was counted once. This rearrangement joins TRBV19 to TRBJ2-1; the D is unclear. Looked up from germline, CDR1 is LNHDA and CDR2 is SQIVND (reference sequence). The CDR3 is 14 residues long. The germline V and J ends were trimmed by 3 bases and 3 bases, with 9 bases remaining between them. CDR3: CASSIQADYNEQFF. The CDR3 nucleotides are TGTGCCAGTAGTATCCAGGCTGACTACAATGAGCAGTTCTTC.

J is TRBJ2-1 and V is TRBV5-4, with 9 bases identical to TRBD1. Germline V lookup: CDR1 SGHNT, CDR2 YYREEE (reference sequence). The CDR3 length is 19 residues. The V gene end was trimmed by 3 bases and the J gene end by 4 bases; junction bases not matched to a gene: 17. For the CDR3, the DNA is TGTGCCAGCAGCTCAAACACTAAAACGGGACAGGGACAATACAATGAGCAGTTCTTC. As protein: CASSSNTKTGQGQYNEQFF.

This sequence joins TRBV7-8 and TRBJ2-7; D perhaps matches TRBD2 (6 bases). CDR3 length: 17 residues. Per the germline V gene, CDR1 is SGHVS and CDR2 is FQNEAQ. V was shortened by 1 base and J by 3 bases, with 19 bases between the two germline ends. The CDR3 sequence is CASSLVGGAARIYEQYF. The CDR3 DNA sequence: TGTGCCAGCAGCTTAGTGGGCGGGGCAGCTCGAATCTACGAGCAGTACTTC.

This chain uses TRBV21-1 with TRBJ2-7; the DNA was not used to check the table's D call, TRBD2. TRBV21-1 is tagged as a pseudogene. This CDR3 region has 13 residues. CDR3 bases: TGTGCCAGCAGCAATGTCCTCGGGGGCGAGCAGTACTTC. Its protein product is CASSNVLGGEQYF.

The CDR3 region is CASGGSGKVYEQYF. Here the CDR3 DNA reads TGCGCCAGCGGGGGTTCAGGAAAAGTCTACGAGCAGTACTTC. The rearrangement links TRBV23-1 to TRBJ2-7, with D tentatively TRBD1 or TRBD2 (5 bases each). TRBV23-1 is an open reading frame, and its role is uncertain. The CDR3 consists of 14 residues. V shed 8 bases and J shed 3 bases, with 17 bases lying between them.

The chain couples TRBV4-2 to TRBJ2-1; weak D call: TRBD2 (5 bases). The V gene's germline CDR1 is LGHNA and CDR2 YNFKEQ. The CDR3 runs 15 residues. The germline V and J ends were trimmed by 1 base and 5 bases, with 12 bases remaining between them. For the CDR3, the DNA is TGTGCCAGCAGCCAAGGGGGAGAGGGTGACAATGAGCAGTTCTTC. Its translation is CASSQGGEGDNEQFF.